This entry is about one T cell receptor (beta chain). The CDR3 has 15 amino acids. From germline, CDR1 is SEHNR and CDR2 FQNEAQ (reference sequence). V dropped 4 bases and J dropped 5; count of bases not matched to a gene: 5. The data were produced by immunoSEQ multiplex PCR, yet TCRdb's version contains in-frame clones alone and is incomplete. The sample records about 19,000 clones, less than 90% being singletons. The sample originates from a study of somatic mutations in cytotoxic T cells in rheumatoid arthritis. The clonotype was recovered from a man aged 40-50 years in good health. This sequence joins TRBV7-9 and TRBJ2-5; 12 positions agree with TRBD2. Sequenced input: CD8+ T cells sorted from blood. As DNA, the CDR3 is TGTGCCAGCAGCTCGACTAGCGGGAGCCCTGAGACCCAGTACTTC. Translation: CASSSTSGSPETQYF.